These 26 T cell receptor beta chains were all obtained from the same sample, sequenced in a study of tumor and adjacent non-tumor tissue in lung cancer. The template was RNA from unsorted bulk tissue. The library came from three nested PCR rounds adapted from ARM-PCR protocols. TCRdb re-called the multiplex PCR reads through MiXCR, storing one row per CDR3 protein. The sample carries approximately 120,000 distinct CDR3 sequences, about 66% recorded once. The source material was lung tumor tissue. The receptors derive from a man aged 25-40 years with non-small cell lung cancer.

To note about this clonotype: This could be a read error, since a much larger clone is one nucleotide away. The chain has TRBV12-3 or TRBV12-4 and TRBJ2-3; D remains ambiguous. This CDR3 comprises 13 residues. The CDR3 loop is CTSSLWGTDTQYF. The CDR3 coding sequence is TGTACCAGCAGTTTATGGGGCACAGATACGCAGTATTTT.

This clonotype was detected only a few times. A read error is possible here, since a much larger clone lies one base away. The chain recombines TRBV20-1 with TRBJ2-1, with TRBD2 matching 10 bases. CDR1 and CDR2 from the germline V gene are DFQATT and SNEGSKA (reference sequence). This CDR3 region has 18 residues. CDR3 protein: CSARPASGSGFSYDEQFF. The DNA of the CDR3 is TGCAGTGCGAGACCCGCTAGCGGGAGTGGTTTCTCCTACGATGAGCAGTTCTTC.

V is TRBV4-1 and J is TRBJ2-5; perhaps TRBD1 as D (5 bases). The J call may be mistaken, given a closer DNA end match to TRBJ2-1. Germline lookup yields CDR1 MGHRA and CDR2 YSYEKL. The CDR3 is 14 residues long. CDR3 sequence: CASSQCEGVETQFF. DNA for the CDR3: TGCGCCAGCAGCCAATGTGAAGGGGTAGAGACCCAGTTCTTC.

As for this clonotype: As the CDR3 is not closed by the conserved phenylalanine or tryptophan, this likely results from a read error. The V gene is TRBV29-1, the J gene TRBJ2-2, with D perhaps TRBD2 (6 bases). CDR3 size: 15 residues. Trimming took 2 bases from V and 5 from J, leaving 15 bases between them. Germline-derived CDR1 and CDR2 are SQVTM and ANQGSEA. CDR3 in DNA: TGCAGCGTTGAAACTAGCATGAGAAAAACCGGGGAGCTGTTTGTT. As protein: CSVETSMRKTGELFV.

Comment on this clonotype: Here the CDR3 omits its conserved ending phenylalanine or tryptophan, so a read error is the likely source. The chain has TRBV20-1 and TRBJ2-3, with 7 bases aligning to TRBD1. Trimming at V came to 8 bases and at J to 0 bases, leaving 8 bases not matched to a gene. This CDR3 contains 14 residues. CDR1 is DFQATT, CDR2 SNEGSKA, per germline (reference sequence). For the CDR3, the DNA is TGCAGTCCCGAGACAGGGTTTAGCACAGATACGCAGTATGTT. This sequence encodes CSPETGFSTDTQYV.

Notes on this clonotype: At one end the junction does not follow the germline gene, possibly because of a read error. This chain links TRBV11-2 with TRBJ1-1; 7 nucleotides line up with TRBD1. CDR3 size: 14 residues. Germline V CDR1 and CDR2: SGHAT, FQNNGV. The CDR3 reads CASSIDRESIEAFF. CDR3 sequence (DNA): TGTGCCAGCAGCATAGACAGGGAGAGTATTGAAGCCTTCTTT. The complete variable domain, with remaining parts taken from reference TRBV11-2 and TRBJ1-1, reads EAGVAQSPRYKIIEKRQSVAFWCNPISGHATLYWYQQILGQGPKLLIQFQNNGVVDDSQLPKDRFSAERLKGVDSTLKIQPAKLEDSAVYLCASSIDRESIEAFFGQGTRLTVV.

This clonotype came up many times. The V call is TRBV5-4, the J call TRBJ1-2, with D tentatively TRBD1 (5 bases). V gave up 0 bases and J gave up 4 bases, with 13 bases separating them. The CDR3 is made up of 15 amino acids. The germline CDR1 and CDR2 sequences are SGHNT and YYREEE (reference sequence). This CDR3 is CASSLGLGGGYGYTF. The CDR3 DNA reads TGTGCCAGCAGCTTGGGGCTGGGGGGAGGCTATGGCTACACCTTC.

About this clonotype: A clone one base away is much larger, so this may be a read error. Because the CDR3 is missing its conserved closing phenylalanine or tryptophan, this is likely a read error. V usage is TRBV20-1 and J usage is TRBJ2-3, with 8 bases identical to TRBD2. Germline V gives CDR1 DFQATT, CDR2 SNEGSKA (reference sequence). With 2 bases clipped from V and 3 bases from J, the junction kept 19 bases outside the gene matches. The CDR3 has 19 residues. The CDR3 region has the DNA TGCAGTGCTAGACCCCCCTTCGGGGGGGCCTATTCGGATACAGATACGCAGTATTAT. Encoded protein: CSARPPFGGAYSDTDTQYY.

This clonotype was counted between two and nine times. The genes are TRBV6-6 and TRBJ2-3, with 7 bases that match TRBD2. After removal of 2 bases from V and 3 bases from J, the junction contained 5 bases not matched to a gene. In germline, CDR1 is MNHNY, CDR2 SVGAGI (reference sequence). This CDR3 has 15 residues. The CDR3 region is CASSYGGGWTDTQYF. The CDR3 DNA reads TGTGCCAGCAGTTACGGCGGGGGATGGACAGATACGCAGTATTTT.

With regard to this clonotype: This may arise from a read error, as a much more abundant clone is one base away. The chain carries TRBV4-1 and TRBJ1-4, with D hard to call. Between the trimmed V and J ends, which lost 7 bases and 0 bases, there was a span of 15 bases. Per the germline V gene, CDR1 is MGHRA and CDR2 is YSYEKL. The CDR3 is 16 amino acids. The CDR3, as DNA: TGCGCCAGCAACCTTCACCGACTGGCAACTAATGAAAAACTGTTTTTT. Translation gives CASNLHRLATNEKLFF.

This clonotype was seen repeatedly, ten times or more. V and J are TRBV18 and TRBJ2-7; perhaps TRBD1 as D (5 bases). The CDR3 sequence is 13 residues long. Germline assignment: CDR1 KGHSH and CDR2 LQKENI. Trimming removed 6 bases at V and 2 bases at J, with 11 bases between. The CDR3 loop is CASSPRQTYEQYF. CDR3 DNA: TGTGCCAGCTCTCCTCGACAGACCTACGAGCAGTACTTC.

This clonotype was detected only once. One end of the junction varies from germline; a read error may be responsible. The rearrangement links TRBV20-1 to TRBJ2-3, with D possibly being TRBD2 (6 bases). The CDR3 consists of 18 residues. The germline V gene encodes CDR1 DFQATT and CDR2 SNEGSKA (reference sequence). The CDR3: CSVSPSGARIGRADTQYF. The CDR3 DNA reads TGCAGTGTTAGTCCCTCGGGAGCCCGAATTGGCCGCGCAGATACACAGTATTTC.

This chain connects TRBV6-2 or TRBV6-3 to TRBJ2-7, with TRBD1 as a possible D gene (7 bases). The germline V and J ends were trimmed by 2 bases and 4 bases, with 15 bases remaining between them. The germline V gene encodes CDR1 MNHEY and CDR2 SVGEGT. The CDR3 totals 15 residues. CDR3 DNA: TGTGCCAGCAGTTACGACGGAGGGGGCACGTACGAGCAGTACTTC. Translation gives CASSYDGGGTYEQYF.

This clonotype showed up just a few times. CDR3 region: CASSKSRAGNTIYF. The CDR3 DNA is TGTGCCAGCAGTAAATCTAGAGCTGGAAACACCATATATTTT. The rearrangement uses TRBV12-3 or TRBV12-4 and TRBJ1-3; D is unclear. Trimming shortened V by 5 bases and J by 2 bases, and 10 bases separated the two germline ends. The CDR3 covers 14 residues.

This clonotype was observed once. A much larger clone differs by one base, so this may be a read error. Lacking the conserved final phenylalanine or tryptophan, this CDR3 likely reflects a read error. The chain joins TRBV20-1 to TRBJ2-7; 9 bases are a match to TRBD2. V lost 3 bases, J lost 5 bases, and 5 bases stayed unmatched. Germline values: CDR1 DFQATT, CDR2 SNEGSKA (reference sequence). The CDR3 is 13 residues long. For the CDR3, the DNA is TGCAGTGCTAGGCGGGAGGGCCTGCACGAGCAGTACATC. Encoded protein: CSARREGLHEQYI.

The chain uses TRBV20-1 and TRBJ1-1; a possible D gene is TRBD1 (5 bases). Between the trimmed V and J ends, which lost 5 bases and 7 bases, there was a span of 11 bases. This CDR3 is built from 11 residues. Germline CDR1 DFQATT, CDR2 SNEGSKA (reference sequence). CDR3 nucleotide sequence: TGCAGTGCTGAGGTGGGGGGTGAAGCTTTCTTT. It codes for CSAEVGGEAFF.

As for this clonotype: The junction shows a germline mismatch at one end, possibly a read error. The CDR3 loop reads CSVREWTVNSPLHF. The CDR3 DNA sequence: TGCAGTGTTAGAGAGTGGACGGTTAATTCACCCCTCCACTTT. The chain combines TRBV20-1 with TRBJ1-6; D ambiguous. CDR1 is DFQATT and CDR2 is SNEGSKA in the germline V gene (reference sequence). CDR3 length equals 14 residues.

In nucleotides, the CDR3 is TGCGCCAGCAGCCAAGATAGGTCGGGGAGAACCTACGAGCAGTACTTC. Its protein product is CASSQDRSGRTYEQYF. This sequence joins TRBV4-3 and TRBJ2-7; D is possibly TRBD2 (5 bases). Germline V gene lookup returns CDR1 LGHNA and CDR2 YSLEER. Trimming stripped 0 bases from V and 2 bases from J, with 14 bases between. The CDR3 totals 16 residues.

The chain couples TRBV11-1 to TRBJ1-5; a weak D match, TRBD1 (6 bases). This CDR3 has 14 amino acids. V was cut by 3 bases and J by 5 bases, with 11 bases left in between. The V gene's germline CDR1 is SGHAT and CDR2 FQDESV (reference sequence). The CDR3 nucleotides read TGTGCCAGCAGCTTGGGGGCTGTAGATCAGCCCCAGCATTTT. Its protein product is CASSLGAVDQPQHF.

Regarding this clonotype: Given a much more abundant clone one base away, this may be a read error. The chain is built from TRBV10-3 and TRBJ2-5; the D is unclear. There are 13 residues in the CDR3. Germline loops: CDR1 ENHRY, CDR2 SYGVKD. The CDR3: CAISDSSGPPHYF. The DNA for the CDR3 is TGTGCCATCAGTGATTCCAGTGGCCCGCCCCATTACTTC.

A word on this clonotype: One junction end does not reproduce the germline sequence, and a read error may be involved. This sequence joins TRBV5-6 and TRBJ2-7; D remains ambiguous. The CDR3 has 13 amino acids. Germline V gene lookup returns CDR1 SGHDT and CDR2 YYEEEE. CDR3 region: CVSSLPNLDEQCF. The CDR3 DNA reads TGTGTCAGCAGCCTCCCTAATTTGGATGAGCAGTGCTTC.

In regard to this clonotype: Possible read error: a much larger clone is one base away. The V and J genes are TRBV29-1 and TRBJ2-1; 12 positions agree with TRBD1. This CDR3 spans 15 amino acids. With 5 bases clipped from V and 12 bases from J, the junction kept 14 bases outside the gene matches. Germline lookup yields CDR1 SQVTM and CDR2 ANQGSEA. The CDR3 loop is CSVPDSGTGGHVQFF. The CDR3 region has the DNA TGCAGCGTTCCGGACTCCGGGACAGGGGGCCATGTGCAGTTCTTC.

The CDR3 protein is CSARGGAGFDEQFF. For the CDR3, the DNA is TGCAGTGCTAGGGGGGGGGCGGGGTTCGATGAGCAGTTCTTC. This chain links TRBV20-1 with TRBJ2-1; maybe TRBD2 (7 bases). This CDR3 region has 14 residues. Germline CDR1 DFQATT, CDR2 SNEGSKA (reference sequence). The V and J ends lost 3 bases and 8 bases respectively, with 17 bases between them.

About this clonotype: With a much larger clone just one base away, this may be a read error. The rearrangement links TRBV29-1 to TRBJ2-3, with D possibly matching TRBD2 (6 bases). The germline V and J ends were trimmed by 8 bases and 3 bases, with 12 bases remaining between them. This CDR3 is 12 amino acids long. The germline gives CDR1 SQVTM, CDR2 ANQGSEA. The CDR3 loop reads CSFDRGTDTQYF. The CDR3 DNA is TGCAGCTTCGACCGGGGGACAGATACGCAGTATTTT.

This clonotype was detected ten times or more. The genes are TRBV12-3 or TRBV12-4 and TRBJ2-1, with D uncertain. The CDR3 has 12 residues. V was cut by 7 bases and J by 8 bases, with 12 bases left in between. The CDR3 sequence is CASTSGEDEQFF. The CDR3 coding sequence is TGTGCCAGCACTTCCGGTGAGGATGAGCAGTTCTTC.

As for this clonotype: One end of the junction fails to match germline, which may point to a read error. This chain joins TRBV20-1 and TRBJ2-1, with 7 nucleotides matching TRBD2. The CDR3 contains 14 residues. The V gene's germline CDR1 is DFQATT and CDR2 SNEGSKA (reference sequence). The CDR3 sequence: CSVRAAGDYSEQFF. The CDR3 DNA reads TGCAGTGTTAGAGCCGCGGGAGACTACAGCGAGCAGTTCTTC.